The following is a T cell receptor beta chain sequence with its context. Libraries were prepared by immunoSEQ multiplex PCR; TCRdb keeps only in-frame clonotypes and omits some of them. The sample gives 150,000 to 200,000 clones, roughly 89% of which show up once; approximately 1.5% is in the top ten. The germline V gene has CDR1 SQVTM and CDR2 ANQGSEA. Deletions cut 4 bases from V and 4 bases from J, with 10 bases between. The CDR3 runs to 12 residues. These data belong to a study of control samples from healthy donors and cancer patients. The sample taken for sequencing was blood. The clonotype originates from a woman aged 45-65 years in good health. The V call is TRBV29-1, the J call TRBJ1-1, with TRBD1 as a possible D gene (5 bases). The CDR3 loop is CSVGEGTTEAFF. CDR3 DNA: TGCAGCGTTGGCGAAGGGACCACTGAAGCTTTCTTT.